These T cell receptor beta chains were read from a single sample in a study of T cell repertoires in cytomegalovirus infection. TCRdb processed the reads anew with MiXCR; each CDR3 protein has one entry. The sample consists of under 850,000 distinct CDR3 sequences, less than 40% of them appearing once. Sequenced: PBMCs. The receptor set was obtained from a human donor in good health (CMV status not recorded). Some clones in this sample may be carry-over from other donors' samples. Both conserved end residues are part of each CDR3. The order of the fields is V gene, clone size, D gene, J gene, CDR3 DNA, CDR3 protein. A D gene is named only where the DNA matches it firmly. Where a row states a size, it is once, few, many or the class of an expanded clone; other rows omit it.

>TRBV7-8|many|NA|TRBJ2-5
TGTGCCAGCAGAAGAGTAGATGTAGAGACCCAGTACTTC
CASRRVDVETQYF
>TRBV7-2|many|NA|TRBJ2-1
TGTGCCAGCAGCTTCGACCTCAATGAGCAGTTCTTC
CASSFDLNEQFF
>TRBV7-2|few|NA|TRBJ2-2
TGTGCCAGCAGCTTGCCCCAGGGAGCGGGCACCGGGGAGCTGTTTTTT
CASSLPQGAGTGELFF
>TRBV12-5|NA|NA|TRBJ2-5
TGTGCTAGTGCCCGACAGTTCCAAGAGACCCAGTACTTC
CASARQFQETQYF
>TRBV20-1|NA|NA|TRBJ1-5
TGCAGTGCTAGAGGGCAGACCGGAGGTGGTCAGCCCCAGCATTTT
CSARGQTGGGQPQHF
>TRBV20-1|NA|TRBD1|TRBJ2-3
TGCAGTTCAAATACCGGGACAGGGCTCACAGATACGCAGTATTTT
CSSNTGTGLTDTQYF
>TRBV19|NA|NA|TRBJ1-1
TGTGCCAGCCTTCAGCAGCGGAACACTGAAGCTTTCTTT
CASLQQRNTEAFF
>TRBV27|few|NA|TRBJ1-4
TGTGCCAGCAGTTTATACACGGGACCAACTAATGAAAAACTGTTTTTT
CASSLYTGPTNEKLFF
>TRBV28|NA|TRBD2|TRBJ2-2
TGTGCCAGCTTAGCGGGAGGTCCCGGTGAGCTTTTTTTT
CASLAGGPGELFF
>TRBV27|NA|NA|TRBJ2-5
TGTGCCAGCAGTTCGGCAGGGCAAAAAGGAGAGACCCAGTACTTC
CASSSAGQKGETQYF
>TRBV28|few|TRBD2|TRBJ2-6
TGTGCCAGCAGCGCTAGCGGGAGGGCCCTCGGGGCCAACGTCCTGACTTTC
CASSASGRALGANVLTF
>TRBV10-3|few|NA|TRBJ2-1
TGTGCCATCGCGGGCGCCCCCTACAATGAGCAGTTCTTC
CAIAGAPYNEQFF
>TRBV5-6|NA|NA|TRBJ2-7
TGTGCCAGCAGCTGGGGACAGCCGGGGGAGCAGTGCTTC
CASSWGQPGEQCF
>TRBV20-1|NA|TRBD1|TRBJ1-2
TGCAGTGCTAGAGAGACAGGGGCGAATGGCTACACCTTC
CSARETGANGYTF
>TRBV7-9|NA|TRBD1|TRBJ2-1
TGTGCCAGCAGCCCACCGGGGGGACAGGGGGCGAGCGAGCAGTTCTTC
CASSPPGGQGASEQFF
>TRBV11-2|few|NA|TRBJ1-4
TGTGCCAGCAGCCCCGGTTTGGGGGGAAATGAAAAACTGTTTTTT
CASSPGLGGNEKLFF
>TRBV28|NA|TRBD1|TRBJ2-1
TGTGCCAGCAGTGTCCCGGGACAGGTATACAATGAGCAGTTCTTC
CASSVPGQVYNEQFF
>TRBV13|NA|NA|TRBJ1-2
TGTGCCAGCAGCTCCGACAGCTATAAGGGCTACACCTTC
CASSSDSYKGYTF
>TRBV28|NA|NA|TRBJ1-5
TGTGCCAGCCGTTACTTTAGCAATCAGCCCCAGCATTTT
CASRYFSNQPQHF
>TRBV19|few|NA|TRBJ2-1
TGTGCCAGTAGCGTGGGGGGTGGCGAGCAGTTCTTC
CASSVGGGEQFF
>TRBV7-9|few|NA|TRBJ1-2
TGTGCCAGCAGCTTAGGACAGCCTTCGGAGGGCTACACCTTC
CASSLGQPSEGYTF
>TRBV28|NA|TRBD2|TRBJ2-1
TGTGCCAGCAGTTCAAGACGACTAGCGGGAAGGGGCAATGAGCAGTTCTTC
CASSSRRLAGRGNEQFF
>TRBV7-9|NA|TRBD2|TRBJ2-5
TGTGCCAGCAGCCAAACAGAAAGGACTAGCGGGGGGGCCGAGGAGACCCAGTACTTC
CASSQTERTSGGAEETQYF
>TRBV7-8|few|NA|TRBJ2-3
TGTGCCAGCAGCTTAGAAGGGCGTGAAGGGTATACGCAGTATTTT
CASSLEGREGYTQYF
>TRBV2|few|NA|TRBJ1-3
TGTGCCAGCGGGGCAGGATCAGGAAACACCATATATTTT
CASGAGSGNTIYF
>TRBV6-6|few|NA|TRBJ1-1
TGTGCCAGCAGTTACTCGAACCTGAACACTGAAGCTTTCTTT
CASSYSNLNTEAFF
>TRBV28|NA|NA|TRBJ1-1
TGTGACAGCAGTTTGTGGGGAAACACTGAAGCTTTCTTT
CDSSLWGNTEAFF
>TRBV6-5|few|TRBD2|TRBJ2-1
TGTGCCGCGGGGGGTTACAATGAGCAGTTCTTC
CAAGGYNEQFF
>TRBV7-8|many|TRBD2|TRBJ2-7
TGTGCCAGCAGCTTCGGGACTAGCGGGGGGATGTACGAGCAGTACTTC
CASSFGTSGGMYEQYF
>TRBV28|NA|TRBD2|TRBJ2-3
TGTGCCAGCAGTTTGCTGGGAGGGATGACAGATACGCAGTATTTT
CASSLLGGMTDTQYF
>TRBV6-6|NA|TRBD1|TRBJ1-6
TGTGCCAGCAGTTACTCTCCGCTCGGGACAGGGGTATCACCCCTCCACTTT
CASSYSPLGTGVSPLHF
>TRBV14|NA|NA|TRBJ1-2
TGTGCCAGCAGCCAGAGGCCCGCGGGAGGCTACACCTTC
CASSQRPAGGYTF
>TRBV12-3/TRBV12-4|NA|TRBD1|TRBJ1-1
TGTGCCAGCAGGGCGACAGGACAGGGAGGCACTGAAGCTTTCTTT
CASRATGQGGTEAFF
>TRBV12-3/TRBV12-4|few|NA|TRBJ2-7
TGTGCCAGCAGTTCGGGGACAAAGAACTACGAGCAGTACTTC
CASSSGTKNYEQYF
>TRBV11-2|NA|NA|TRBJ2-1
TGTGCCAGCAGCTTAGAAGTGCAGTCCGGTTTTGTCTACAATGAGCAGTTCTTC
CASSLEVQSGFVYNEQFF
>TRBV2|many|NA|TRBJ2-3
TGTGCCAGCAGCGAAAGCACAGATACGCAGTATTTT
CASSESTDTQYF
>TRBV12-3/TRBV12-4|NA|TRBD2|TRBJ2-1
TGTGCCAGCAGACAGATAGCGGGAGGAGTCAATGAGCAGTTCTTC
CASRQIAGGVNEQFF
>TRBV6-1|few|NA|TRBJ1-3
TGTGCCAGCAGCACCAGGGCTGCGGGGCGGGCTGGAAACACCATATATTTT
CASSTRAAGRAGNTIYF
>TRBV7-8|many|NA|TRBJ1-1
TGTGCCAGCAGCTTATTGACAGCGAACACTGAAGCTTTCTTT
CASSLLTANTEAFF
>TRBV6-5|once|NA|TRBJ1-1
TGTGCCAGCAGTTACGCAAGCGGCAACACTGAAGCTTTCTTT
CASSYASGNTEAFF
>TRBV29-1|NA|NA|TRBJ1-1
TGCAGCGTCCTGGGTGGAGGGAACACTGAAGCTTTCTTT
CSVLGGGNTEAFF
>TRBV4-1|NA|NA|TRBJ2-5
TGCGCCAGCAGCCAAGATTTTCAGACCCAGTACTTC
CASSQDFQTQYF
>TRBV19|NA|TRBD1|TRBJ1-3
TGTGCCAGCAATCCGGGACAGGGGTACACCATATATTTT
CASNPGQGYTIYF
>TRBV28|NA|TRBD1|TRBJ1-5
TGTGCCAGCAGTTCCCCCCTGGGACAGGGGAGGGATCAGCCCCAGCATTTT
CASSSPLGQGRDQPQHF
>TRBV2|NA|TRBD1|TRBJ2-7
TGTGCCAGCAGACAGGGGCCAAACTACGAGCAGTACTTC
CASRQGPNYEQYF
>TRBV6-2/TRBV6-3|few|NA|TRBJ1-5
TGTGCCAGCAGTGAAGGGGACGGGAATCAGCCCCAGCATTTT
CASSEGDGNQPQHF
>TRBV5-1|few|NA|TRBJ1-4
TGCGCCAGCAGCCTAGAGAGCTATAATGAAAAGCTGTTTTTT
CASSLESYNEKLFF
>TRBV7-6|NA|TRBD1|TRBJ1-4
TGTGCCAGCAGCCTAACCGGGACAGGGGCAACTAATGAAAAACTGTTTTTT
CASSLTGTGATNEKLFF
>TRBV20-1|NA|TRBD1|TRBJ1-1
TGCAGTGCTGATATGGACAGGACCACTGAAGCTTTCTTT
CSADMDRTTEAFF
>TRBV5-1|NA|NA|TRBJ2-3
TGCGCCAGCAGCCCTACCCTCACAGATACGCAGTATTTT
CASSPTLTDTQYF
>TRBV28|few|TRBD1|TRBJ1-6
TGTGCCAGCAGACCACAGGGGTGGGGCTCACCCCTCCACTTT
CASRPQGWGSPLHF
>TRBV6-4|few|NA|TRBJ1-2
TGTGCCAGCAGGGATCCTACTAACTATGGCTACACCTTC
CASRDPTNYGYTF
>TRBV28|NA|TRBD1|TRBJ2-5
TGTGCCAGCAGTTTTAGGGGCAGGGGGCGAGAGACCCAGTACTTC
CASSFRGRGRETQYF